This TCR beta chain was recorded in a study of beta chain features in type 1 diabetes. Using CD45RO/CCR7/CD25/CD127/CD95/CD27, CD4+ naive, central memory, regulatory and stem cell-like memory cells were sorted. This clone has just a few counts. The antigen is not known. Study-wide results and caveats: An over-representation of cells with high TCR expression could result from cDNA sequencing.

The investigators reverse transcribed all of the isolated RNA, so they sequenced expressed TCRB transcripts. Profiled with immunoSEQ multiplex PCR; TCRdb holds only in-frame clones, not every one. The sample has around 430,000 clones; approximately 28% are singletons. The source of this sequence is a man between 18 and 29 years old in good health. The specimen was naive CD4+ T cells from blood.

The CDR3 spells CASSVRTSSTDTQYF. The CDR3 region has the DNA TGTGCCAGCAGCGTCCGGACTAGCAGCACAGATACGCAGTATTTT. The rearrangement joins TRBV9 to TRBJ2-3, with 8 bases that match TRBD2. V lost 2 bases and J lost 0; bases outside the gene matches: 2. The CDR3 contains 15 residues. The germline CDR1 and CDR2 sequences are SGDLS and YYNGEE.